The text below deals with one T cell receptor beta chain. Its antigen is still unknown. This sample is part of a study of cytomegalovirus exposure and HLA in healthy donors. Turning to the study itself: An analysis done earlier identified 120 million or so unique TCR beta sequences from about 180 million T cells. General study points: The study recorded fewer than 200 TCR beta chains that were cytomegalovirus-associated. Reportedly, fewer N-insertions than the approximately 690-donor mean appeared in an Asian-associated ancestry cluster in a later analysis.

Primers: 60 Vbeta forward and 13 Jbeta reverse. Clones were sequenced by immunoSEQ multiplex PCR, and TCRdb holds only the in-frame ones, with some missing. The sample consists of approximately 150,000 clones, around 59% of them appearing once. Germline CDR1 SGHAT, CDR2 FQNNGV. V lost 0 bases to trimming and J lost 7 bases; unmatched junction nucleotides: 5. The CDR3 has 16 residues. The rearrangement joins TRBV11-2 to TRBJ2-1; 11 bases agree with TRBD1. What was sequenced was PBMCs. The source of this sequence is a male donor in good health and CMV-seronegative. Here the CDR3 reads CASSLEGQGGYNEQFF. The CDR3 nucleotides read TGTGCCAGCAGCTTAGAGGGACAGGGGGGATATAATGAGCAGTTCTTC.